These T cell receptor beta chains were read from a single sample in a study of technical replicates of blood from a few donors. TCRdb's table, derived via immunoSEQ multiplex PCR, lists solely in-frame clones and lacks some. The sample has 55,000 to 85,000 clones, 95% to 98% seen once; the top ten hold 0.2% to 0.3%. The sequenced material came from T cells isolated from PBMCs. These receptors all come from a human donor in good health. CDR3s leave out the opening cysteine and the closing phenylalanine or tryptophan.

J,V,CDR3
TRBJ1-1,TRBV30,AWSMSDTEAF
TRBJ2-7,TRBV5-6,ASRTLQGGEQY
TRBJ1-2,TRBV6-6,ASSSPGQGSNGYT
TRBJ1-4,TRBV5-6,ASSLRRQDLRNNEKLF
TRBJ2-2,TRBV5-1,ASSPPGLNTGELF
TRBJ2-7,TRBV5-1,ASSLLNEGALAYEQY
TRBJ1-1,TRBV29-1,SVGRWTGEYTEAF
TRBJ2-2,TRBV7-3,ASSLQFANTGELF
TRBJ2-7,TRBV9,ASSSRPGAYEQY
TRBJ1-1,TRBV29-1,SADTGQNTEAF
TRBJ1-1,TRBV28,ASSLPQGTEAF
TRBJ2-7,TRBV11-2,ASSLDSTYEQY
TRBJ1-1,TRBV13,ASGRGGTEAF
TRBJ2-3,TRBV14,ASSGGVVVPSGRADTQY
TRBJ2-2,TRBV5-8,ASSFLSAGTGELF
TRBJ2-4,TRBV19,ASSRQGQDKNIQY
TRBJ2-7,TRBV7-8,ASSLGLADSSYEQY
TRBJ1-5,TRBV6-1,ASKATLNQPQH
TRBJ2-7,TRBV4-1,ASSQDWRDRFEQY
TRBJ2-7,TRBV7-2,ASSLDGGVGLEQY
TRBJ2-2,TRBV5-1,ASSLLSSDGELF
TRBJ2-5,TRBV29-1,SVAKYRGKALSETQY
TRBJ1-4,TRBV28,ASSYYGNLNEKLF
TRBJ2-3,TRBV29-1,SVANSGSWDTQY
TRBJ1-5,TRBV19,ASSIARDQPQH
TRBJ2-7,TRBV6-6,ASSPDYHEQY
TRBJ2-1,TRBV9,ASSQQLAGGPHEQF
TRBJ2-6,TRBV6-1,ASSALGKGAGANVLT
TRBJ1-1,TRBV11-2,ASSSYKGARTEAF
TRBJ2-7,TRBV27,ASSLGTGLNEQY
TRBJ1-5,TRBV19,ASSNQQGANQPQH
TRBJ2-7,TRBV27,ASSLSYSGRPLEQY
TRBJ2-7,TRBV6-6,ASGTTIGGVIYEQY
TRBJ2-7,TRBV10-3,AISAGTGVIEQY
TRBJ2-7,TRBV6-1,ASSPMGPGQWEQY
TRBJ1-5,TRBV7-2,ASSPVLGSNQPQH
TRBJ2-5,TRBV6-1,ASINTGGGETQY
TRBJ1-1,TRBV5-1,ASSLVQYTEAF
TRBJ2-5,TRBV5-1,ASTPTGAEETQY
TRBJ2-7,TRBV28,ASSNSGASYEQY
TRBJ2-2,TRBV7-6,ASSQGTGELF
TRBJ1-4,TRBV9,ASSTTGTATEKLF
TRBJ1-5,TRBV7-8,ASSQQGAKDQPQH
TRBJ1-5,TRBV27,ASSHGTYNQPQH
TRBJ2-3,TRBV6-4,ASSDGESARDTQY
TRBJ2-2,TRBV15,ATSRDLAGALAITGELF
TRBJ2-1,TRBV2,ASEGQGSYNEQF
TRBJ2-3,TRBV30,AWSGSRPDTQY
TRBJ1-2,TRBV6-5,ASRSTDSRGYT
TRBJ2-7,TRBV19,ASSPDRGREYEQY
TRBJ2-3,TRBV2,ASTKGLAGTDTQY
TRBJ1-2,TRBV28,ASSLAGDYGYT
TRBJ2-7,TRBV7-3,ASSLMAARGLDEQY
TRBJ2-1,TRBV30,AWSPLAGVLNEQF